What follows are 26 T cell receptor beta chains derived from one specimen sequenced in a study of low-dose radiotherapy and immunotherapy resistance in tumors. The time point: after trial treatment. The treatment: LDRT plus nivolumab, ipilimumab, low-dose cyclophosphamide and aspirin (RACIN trial). First-strand cDNA used TRAV- and TRBV-specific primers, covering alpha and beta chains. The PCR that amplified TCRs ran for 20 cycles, relying on a constant-region primer and a V-primer adapter. TCRdb reprocessed the reads with MiXCR, giving one entry per CDR3 protein. The sample yields roughly 100,000 distinct CDR3 sequences, roughly 20% seen once. The sequencing used PBMCs, collected after low-dose radiotherapy plus immunotherapy. The receptors come from a male donor with prostate cancer.

This clonotype was counted at least ten times. The J gene is TRBJ2-2, the V gene TRBV5-1; the D gene is possibly TRBD2 (6 bases). V lost 0 bases and J lost 5, with 14 bases in between. The CDR3 length is 16 residues. Germline-derived CDR1 and CDR2 are SGHRS and YFSETQ. Here the CDR3 reads CASSLVGPGGTGELFF. CDR3 nucleotides: TGCGCCAGCAGCTTGGTGGGACCCGGAGGGACCGGGGAGCTGTTTTTT.

The J gene is TRBJ1-5, the V gene TRBV27; the D is unclear. Germline lookup yields CDR1 MNHEY and CDR2 SMNVEV (reference sequence). With 6 bases removed from V and 6 bases from J, the gap between germline ends came to 12 bases. CDR3 length: 13 amino acids. CDR3 sequence (DNA): TGTGCCAGCAGCCCCCTTAGCGGTCAGCCCCAGCATTTT. As protein: CASSPLSGQPQHF.

CDR3 nucleotides: TGTGCCAGCAGCCCGGGACAGGGGAACTATGGCTACACCTTC. Its translation: CASSPGQGNYGYTF. The chain is built from TRBV5-6 and TRBJ1-2; 10 bases line up with TRBD1. The CDR3 length is 14 residues. The V gene end was trimmed by 4 bases and the J gene end by 2 bases; junction bases not matched to a gene: 2. Looked up from germline, CDR1 is SGHDT and CDR2 is YYEEEE.

This clonotype showed up just a few times. V and J are TRBV6-2 or TRBV6-3 and TRBJ2-1; no firm D call. Deletions cut 5 bases from V and 6 bases from J, with 11 bases between. Germline CDR1 reads MNHEY; CDR2 reads SVGEGT. The CDR3 is made up of 13 amino acids. CDR3 DNA: TGTGCCAGCAGTGGGGTCATTGCCAATGAGCAGTTCTTC. Encoded protein: CASSGVIANEQFF.

The V gene is TRBV5-1, the J gene TRBJ1-2, with 9 positions matching TRBD1. After removal of 7 bases from V and 8 bases from J, the junction contained 15 bases not matched to a gene. CDR1 SGHRS and CDR2 YFSETQ come from the germline V gene. The CDR3 is 15 residues long. The CDR3 loop reads CASSNLLQGAGGYTF. The DNA for the CDR3 is TGCGCCAGCTCGAACTTACTACAGGGGGCGGGCGGCTACACCTTC.

The chain employs TRBV10-1 and TRBJ2-1, with D perhaps matching TRBD2 (7 bases). V was pared by 4 bases and J by 3 bases, with 13 bases between. Germline assignment: CDR1 WNHNN and CDR2 SYGVQD (reference sequence). The CDR3 has 15 amino acids. The CDR3 is CASSGRGAHYNEQFF. The CDR3 region has the DNA TGCGCCAGCAGTGGACGGGGGGCCCACTACAATGAGCAGTTCTTC.

The chain combines TRBV6-6 with TRBJ1-4; no firm D call. V was shortened by 3 bases and J by 1 base, with 15 bases between the two germline ends. The CDR3 extends over 17 amino acids. Looked up from germline, CDR1 is MNHNY and CDR2 is SVGAGI (reference sequence). The CDR3 nucleotides read TGTGCCAGCAGTTATTGGGTCGGGGAGGGAACTAATGAAAAACTGTTTTTT. Encoded protein: CASSYWVGEGTNEKLFF.

This clonotype was detected many times. J is TRBJ2-7 and V is TRBV20-1, with D perhaps matching TRBD2 (5 bases). Germline CDR1 and CDR2: DFQATT and SNEGSKA (reference sequence). Trimming stripped 6 bases from V and 4 bases from J, with 16 bases between. This CDR3 has 13 residues. The CDR3 region has the DNA TGCAGTGCGAGGAGGCCAGGAGGTTACGAGCAGTACTTC. Residues: CSARRPGGYEQYF.

Ten or more counts support this clonotype. The V call is TRBV6-1, the J call TRBJ2-1; a weak D match, TRBD2 (7 bases). Germline lookup yields CDR1 MNHNS and CDR2 SASEGT. Trimming took 7 bases from V and 6 from J, leaving 16 bases between them. CDR3 length: 14 amino acids. The chain's CDR3 is CASTKGEGGNEQFF. The CDR3, as DNA: TGTGCCAGCACTAAAGGGGAGGGGGGCAATGAGCAGTTCTTC.

This clonotype has a count of ten or more. The chain is built from TRBV6-2 or TRBV6-3 and TRBJ2-1; TRBD2 agrees at 9 bases. The CDR3 is made up of 17 amino acids. CDR1 and CDR2 (germline): MNHEY, SVGEGT. V gave up 5 bases and J gave up 6 bases; unmatched junction bases: 14. The DNA of the CDR3 is TGTGCCAGCAGTCCTACGGGGCTAGCGGGGATTAGCAATGAGCAGTTCTTC. It yields the protein CASSPTGLAGISNEQFF.

The table lists this clonotype with many counts. Sequence at one end of the junction differs from germline and may be a read error. The rearrangement links TRBV7-6 to TRBJ2-3, with D perhaps matching TRBD2 (5 bases). Per germline, CDR1 SGHVS and CDR2 FNYEAQ. The CDR3 has 12 residues. The CDR3 here is CASSPEGPFNDF. Here the CDR3 DNA reads TGTGCCAGCAGCCCAGAGGGCCCCTTTAATGACTTT.

For this clonotype: A much larger clone sits a single nucleotide away, making a read error possible. CDR3 amino acids: CASCVDRAETQYF. DNA for the CDR3: TGTGCCAGCTGTGTGGACCGCGCAGAGACCCAGTACTTC. The chain links TRBV24-1 to TRBJ2-5; no reliable D call. CDR3 length equals 13 residues. Germline assignment: CDR1 KGHDR and CDR2 SFDVKD. V was shortened by 11 bases and J by 4 bases, with 16 bases between the two germline ends.

This clonotype came up many times. The rearrangement links TRBV20-1 to TRBJ2-3, with TRBD2 matching over 12 bases. This CDR3 is built from 16 residues. The junction had 12 bases not matched to a gene; V was cut back by 6 bases and J by 5 bases. CDR1 is DFQATT, CDR2 SNEGSKA, per germline (reference sequence). The CDR3 region is CSALEPLAGGVDTQYF. CDR3 nucleotide sequence: TGCAGTGCCCTCGAACCGCTAGCGGGGGGGGTAGATACGCAGTATTTT.

This clonotype was seen many times. V gene TRBV7-2 combines with J gene TRBJ2-6, with 10 positions matching TRBD1. CDR3 length: 18 residues. CDR1 is SGHTA and CDR2 is FQGNSA in the germline V gene. The V gene end was trimmed by 6 bases and the J gene end by 0 bases; junction bases not matched to a gene: 8. The CDR3 coding sequence is TGTGCCAGCAGGCCCCGGGACAGGGGATTCTCTGGGGCCAACGTCCTGACTTTC. Translating gives CASRPRDRGFSGANVLTF.

This clonotype has at least ten counts. The gene calls are TRBV6-5 and TRBJ2-5; 7 bases map to TRBD2. With V trimmed by 0 bases and J by 4 bases, 20 bases remained unmatched. CDR3 length: 20 residues. Looked up from germline, CDR1 is MNHEY and CDR2 is SVGAGI. CDR3 sequence reads: CASSYSPAGIYSGLGETQYF. In DNA form, the CDR3 reads TGTGCCAGCAGTTACTCCCCAGCGGGGATCTATAGCGGCTTGGGAGAGACCCAGTACTTC.

This clonotype was recorded many times. The chain has TRBV30 and TRBJ2-2; D not certain. Trimming cost V 4 bases and J 0 bases, with 9 bases left between them. This CDR3 comprises 14 residues. CDR1 and CDR2 (germline): GTSNPN, SVGIG (reference sequence). This CDR3 reads CAWTPISNTGELFF. In nucleotides, the CDR3 is TGTGCCTGGACGCCTATTTCGAACACCGGGGAGCTGTTTTTT.

This clonotype was observed many times. A read error may account for a junction end that differs from germline. The rearrangement uses TRBV5-1 and TRBJ2-3; D possibly matches TRBD1 or TRBD2 (6 bases each). The CDR3 length is 15 residues. The germline gives CDR1 SGHRS, CDR2 YFSETQ. The CDR3 spells CASNPGASHTHTQYF. CDR3 bases: TGCGCCAGCAACCCGGGGGCCTCTCACACACATACGCAGTATTTT.

This clonotype was detected ten times or more. The J gene is TRBJ2-5, the V gene TRBV14; 9 bases are shared with TRBD2. Germline-derived CDR1 and CDR2 are SGHDN and FVKESK. The CDR3 totals 17 residues. The V segment lost 2 bases and the J segment 4 bases; nucleotides outside the gene matches: 11. The CDR3 spells CASSQQLPGLAVETQYF. CDR3 DNA sequence: TGTGCCAGCAGCCAACAACTTCCGGGACTAGCAGTAGAGACCCAGTACTTC. Filled out from reference TRBV14 and TRBJ2-5, the complete variable domain reads EAGVTQFPSHSVIEKGQTVTLRCDPISGHDNLYWYRRVMGKEIKFLLHFVKESKQDESGMPNNRFLAERTGGTYSTLKVQPAELEDSGVYFCASSQQLPGLAVETQYFGPGTRLLVL.

This clonotype has ten or more counts. This rearrangement joins TRBV7-9 to TRBJ1-2, with D possibly being TRBD1 (6 bases). Trimming left V 4 bases short and J 2 bases short, with 20 bases between. Germline CDR1 is SEHNR and CDR2 is FQNEAQ (reference sequence). CDR3 length: 17 residues. CDR3 sequence reads: CASSSPDSPFENYGYTF. The CDR3 DNA reads TGTGCCAGCAGCTCCCCGGACAGCCCTTTCGAGAACTATGGCTACACCTTC.

This clonotype has a count of ten or more. The J gene is TRBJ2-7, the V gene TRBV5-4; D possibly corresponds to TRBD1 (6 bases). This CDR3 spans 14 amino acids. Germline V gene lookup returns CDR1 SGHNT and CDR2 YYREEE (reference sequence). Trimming stripped 4 bases from V and 3 bases from J, with 14 bases between. The CDR3 DNA is TGTGCCAGCAGCCCCGGACAGAGGAACTACGAGCAGTACTTC. Protein sequence: CASSPGQRNYEQYF.

This chain uses TRBV29-1 with TRBJ2-4, with 7 bases that match TRBD2. The CDR3 has 11 amino acids. With 0 bases clipped from V and 10 bases from J, the junction kept 0 bases outside the gene matches. Germline values: CDR1 SQVTM, CDR2 ANQGSEA. The CDR3 loop is CSVEEGGIQYF. Here the CDR3 DNA reads TGCAGCGTTGAAGAGGGAGGGATTCAGTACTTC.

This clonotype was seen more than once but under ten times. V gene TRBV27 combines with J gene TRBJ2-7; D might be TRBD1 (6 bases). Germline lookup yields CDR1 MNHEY and CDR2 SMNVEV (reference sequence). Trimming removed 3 bases at V and 0 bases at J, with 12 bases between. The CDR3 length is 15 residues. CDR3 residues: CASSFFWDNSYEQYF. The CDR3 DNA reads TGTGCCAGCAGTTTTTTTTGGGACAACTCCTACGAGCAGTACTTC.

This clonotype appeared many times. The chain combines TRBV5-4 with TRBJ2-3, with TRBD2 matching 11 bases. CDR3 length equals 18 residues. Germline assignment: CDR1 SGHNT and CDR2 YYREEE (reference sequence). V was pared by 0 bases and J by 0 bases, with 6 bases of the junction left unmatched. CDR3: CASSLALAGGPSTDTQYF. For the CDR3, the DNA is TGTGCCAGCAGCTTGGCTCTAGCGGGGGGCCCTAGCACAGATACGCAGTATTTT. Full variable domain (remainder filled in from reference TRBV5-4 and TRBJ2-3): ETGVTQSPTHLIKTRGQQVTLRCSSQSGHNTVSWYQQALGQGPQFIFQYYREEENGRGNFPPRFSGLQFPNYSSELNVNALELDDSALYLCASSLALAGGPSTDTQYFGPGTRLTVL.

Ten or more counts support this clonotype. DNA for the CDR3: TGTGCCAGCAGCTTTCGACCCTCGTCGTACCTGAGCTCCTATAATTCACCCCTCCACTTT. Its protein is CASSFRPSSYLSSYNSPLHF. V gene TRBV11-2 combines with J gene TRBJ1-6; D gene uncertain. Germline CDR1 reads SGHAT; CDR2 reads FQNNGV. The V end lost 3 bases, the J end lost 0 bases, and 21 bases lay between the germline ends. The CDR3 is 20 residues long. Full variable domain (outside the CDR3, taken from reference TRBV11-2 and TRBJ1-6): EAGVAQSPRYKIIEKRQSVAFWCNPISGHATLYWYQQILGQGPKLLIQFQNNGVVDDSQLPKDRFSAERLKGVDSTLKIQPAKLEDSAVYLCASSFRPSSYLSSYNSPLHFGNGTRLTVT.

This clonotype was seen ten or more times. The chain combines TRBV4-1 with TRBJ2-1, with D tentatively TRBD1 or TRBD2 (7 bases each). Trimming removed 4 bases from V and 0 bases from J, with 31 bases in between. Germline lookup yields CDR1 MGHRA and CDR2 YSYEKL. CDR3 length equals 22 residues. This CDR3 is CASSRGGGADAPGGSSYNEQFF. CDR3 in DNA: TGCGCCAGCAGCCGGGGGGGGGGCGCGGACGCCCCAGGGGGGAGCTCCTACAATGAGCAGTTCTTC.

This clonotype was found many times. Since no conserved phenylalanine or tryptophan closes the CDR3, a read error is the likely cause. Because the CDR3's place on the DNA is in doubt, the DNA is left out and the CDR3 is given as listed by TCRdb. This chain uses TRBV2 with TRBJ2-7; the table's D gene call, TRBD1, was not cross checked with the DNA. Germline values: CDR1 SNHLY, CDR2 FYNNEI. Counting both end residues, the CDR3 totals 11 amino acids. The CDR3 sequence: CASSEKGPFYL.